Listed here are 3 T cell receptor beta chains from one sample, sequenced in a study of CD8 T cells in ankylosing spondylitis. TCRdb called the 5' RACE reads again in MiXCR, with one record for every CDR3 protein. The sample yields 200,000 to 250,000 distinct CDR3 sequences, 8% to 11% seen once. Sequenced: blood, either unsorted or a sorted T cell fraction (not recorded which). The origin of the receptors is a male donor with ankylosing spondylitis or in good health (not recorded which).

This clonotype was seen repeatedly, ten times or more. The V call is TRBV15, the J call TRBJ1-5; D uncertain. The germline CDR1 and CDR2 sequences are LNHNV and YYDKDF (reference sequence). This CDR3 is 13 amino acids long. V lost 4 bases to trimming and J lost 4 bases, with 8 bases between them. The CDR3 here is CATSTRENQPQHF. DNA for the CDR3: TGTGCCACCAGCACTCGGGAGAATCAGCCCCAGCATTTT.

This clonotype was counted between two and nine times. The chain is built from TRBV11-2 and TRBJ2-3; 7 bases line up with TRBD2. Germline V CDR1 and CDR2: SGHAT, FQNNGV. The CDR3 contains 18 residues. V dropped 5 bases and J dropped 5; count of bases not matched to a gene: 19. The CDR3 DNA reads as TGTGCCAGCAGCCGCCAGACCGATTCGTGGGGGGGTGGAGATACGCAGTATTTT. Its protein product is CASSRQTDSWGGGDTQYF.

This clonotype was counted between two and nine times. J is TRBJ2-1 and V is TRBV5-6; D possibly corresponds to TRBD1 (5 bases). This CDR3 has 17 residues. CDR1 is SGHDT, CDR2 YYEEEE, per germline. V gave up 0 bases and J gave up 7 bases, with 20 bases separating them. CDR3 region: CASSLGYSGAYSNEQFF. CDR3 bases: TGTGCCAGCAGCTTGGGATACTCTGGGGCATACTCAAATGAGCAGTTCTTC.